The sequence of this TCR beta chain was determined in a study of lymphopenia after photon versus proton radiotherapy. General study results and limits: Photon-treated patients lost naive T cells and TCR diversity; proton-treated stayed stable. Better survival with proton therapy was suggested as possible, not demonstrated.

J gave up 7 bases and V 4 bases, and 1 base lay outside the gene matches. The length of the CDR3 is 13 residues. Germline V CDR1 and CDR2: MNHNS, SASEGT. Details on this clone: Its specificity is not known.

Clones were read by immunoSEQ multiplex PCR, and TCRdb kept only the in-frame ones, dropping some. The sample includes around 7,500 clones, 80% to 90% of them seen just once. The sequence was collected from a woman in her sixties or seventies with pancreatic cancer. The genes are TRBV6-1 and TRBJ1-4; 9 bases match TRBD1. This material consisted of peripheral blood, taken from a patient treated with photon-based radiotherapy. The CDR3 reads CASSVQGAEKLFF. CDR3 DNA: TGTGCCAGCAGTGTACAGGGGGCTGAAAAACTGTTTTTT.